Below, 23 T cell receptor beta chains from the same sample are listed, as sequenced in a study of spatial heterogeneity in lung cancer. Using its own MiXCR run on the 5' RACE reads, TCRdb lists one record per CDR3 protein. The sample lists under 30,000 distinct CDR3 sequences, 4.7% occurring once. The time point was: sample taken at primary tumor resection. Without sorting, whole RNA was sequenced from tumor, nontumor lung or frozen PBMC. Sample: PBMCs, taken at surgery. These receptors all stem from a male donor with early-stage non-small cell lung cancer.

In its sample, this clonotype was seen many times. The chain combines TRBV7-2 with TRBJ1-5; D remains unclear. The CDR3 is 15 residues long. CDR1 and CDR2 (germline): SGHTA, FQGNSA. Trimming stripped 5 bases from V and 7 bases from J, with 18 bases between. CDR3 sequence (DNA): TGTGCCAGCAGCCCGCTGATGGGTTCGGGGCAGCCCCAGCATTTT. Translating it yields CASSPLMGSGQPQHF.

Ten or more counts support this clonotype. The chain has TRBV24-1 and TRBJ2-6; D not certain. This CDR3 is built from 17 residues. The germline V gene has CDR1 KGHDR and CDR2 SFDVKD. V gave up 6 bases and J gave up 0 bases, with 14 bases separating them. In DNA, the CDR3 is TGTGCCACCAGTACACCCAAGGGAAGCTCTGGGGCCAACGTCCTGACTTTC. Its translation: CATSTPKGSSGANVLTF.

This clonotype was seen many times. The V and J genes are TRBV11-3 and TRBJ2-6; a weak D match, TRBD1 (5 bases). From germline, CDR1 is SGHNT and CDR2 YENEEA. Trimming removed 0 bases at V and 16 bases at J, with 13 bases between. The CDR3 runs to 13 residues. This CDR3 reads CASSLEGQSKLTF. CDR3 nucleotide sequence: TGTGCCAGCAGCTTAGAGGGGCAGTCTAAACTGACTTTC.

This clonotype was detected only a few times. The chain carries TRBV6-5 and TRBJ1-5, with D perhaps matching TRBD1 (6 bases). The V end lost 6 bases, the J end lost 2 bases, and 14 bases lay between the germline ends. Germline CDR1 is MNHEY and CDR2 is SVGAGI. The CDR3 spans 15 residues. CDR3 nucleotides: TGTGCCAGCAGGTCGACAGGTAAGGGCAATCAGCCCCAGCATTTT. It encodes CASRSTGKGNQPQHF.

Comments on this clonotype: A much larger clone differs from this one at a single base, so this may be a read error. This sequence joins TRBV28 and TRBJ2-7, with TRBD2 matching 7 bases. The CDR3 contains 13 residues. The germline V gene has CDR1 MDHEN and CDR2 SYDVKM. The CDR3 DNA reads as TGTGTCAGCACAATAGCGGGCGCCTACGAGCAGTACTTC. Its translation: CVSTIAGAYEQYF.

The sample holds many counts of this clonotype. The chain joins TRBV6-5 to TRBJ2-1; D perhaps matches TRBD1 (5 bases). Germline values: CDR1 MNHEY, CDR2 SVGAGI. The CDR3 totals 15 residues. The V and J ends lost 4 bases and 10 bases respectively, with 20 bases between them. The CDR3 sequence: CASSFRESGRGEQFF. The CDR3 DNA follows: TGTGCCAGCAGTTTCAGGGAATCGGGTAGAGGCGAGCAGTTCTTC.

This clonotype occurred many times. This chain links TRBV27 with TRBJ1-3; TRBD1 matches at 12 bases. The CDR3 loop spans 16 amino acids. V trimming: 5 bases; J trimming: 9 bases; junction bases outside the gene matches: 11. Per germline, CDR1 MNHEY and CDR2 SMNVEV (reference sequence). The CDR3 region is CASSPRWDRGLTTIYF. The CDR3, as DNA: TGTGCCAGCAGTCCGAGGTGGGACAGGGGGCTTACCACCATATATTTT.

Many counts were recorded for this clonotype. The chain has TRBV19 and TRBJ2-2, with TRBD2 identical over 12 bases. The CDR3 is 20 amino acids. V dropped 0 bases and J dropped 2; count of bases not matched to a gene: 10. Germline V gene data show CDR1 as LNHDA and CDR2 as SQIVND (reference sequence). The CDR3 bases are TGTGCCAGTAGTATAGAATCTAGCGGGGGGGTCCCCAGAAACACCGGGGAGCTGTTTTTT. Translating it yields CASSIESSGGVPRNTGELFF.

This clonotype has only a few counts. The chain couples TRBV25-1 to TRBJ2-2; D ambiguous. Looked up from germline, CDR1 is MGHDK and CDR2 is SYGVNS. This CDR3 is 14 amino acids long. V shed 5 bases and J shed 5 bases, with 12 bases lying between them. The CDR3 sequence is CASSSWQGTGELFF. CDR3 coding DNA: TGTGCCAGCAGTAGCTGGCAAGGGACCGGGGAGCTGTTTTTT.

In this sample, this clonotype turned up many times. The V gene is TRBV7-2, the J gene TRBJ2-1; no clear D. Germline-derived CDR1 and CDR2 are SGHTA and FQGNSA. CDR3 length equals 15 residues. Trimming took 3 bases from V and 7 from J, leaving 16 bases between them. CDR3 coding DNA: TGTGCCAGCAGCTTGGCCCCGTTCCTAAAGAATGAGCAGTTCTTC. Translated: CASSLAPFLKNEQFF.

The table lists this clonotype with many counts. V gene TRBV12-3 or TRBV12-4 combines with J gene TRBJ2-7, with 8 bases identical to TRBD1. The CDR3 extends over 16 amino acids. V shed 5 bases and J 6 bases; nucleotides not matched to a gene: 15. CDR3 sequence (DNA): TGTGCCAGCAGTCCAGCTGGACAGGGTGCGTTTCTCGAGCAGTACTTC. Translating it yields CASSPAGQGAFLEQYF.

This clonotype was seen repeatedly, ten times or more. V gene TRBV7-2 combines with J gene TRBJ2-5; maybe TRBD2 (6 bases). Germline V gene sequence: CDR1 SGHTA, CDR2 FQGNSA. V gave up 8 bases and J gave up 3 bases, with 16 bases separating them. This CDR3 spans 14 amino acids. Here the CDR3 reads CASGEGLLKETQYF. The CDR3 DNA follows: TGTGCCAGCGGAGAGGGACTTCTCAAAGAGACCCAGTACTTC.

This clonotype showed up many times. The V gene is TRBV12-2, the J gene TRBJ1-5; TRBD1, the D gene given by the table, was not confirmed from the DNA. TRBV12-2 is labeled a pseudogene. The CDR3 extends over 17 amino acids. The CDR3 sequence is CASRLEAPDRSNQPQHF. The CDR3 coding sequence is TGTGCAAGTCGCTTAGAGGCGCCGGACAGGAGCAATCAGCCCCAGCATTTT.

This clonotype counts as medium-sized (0.01 to 0.1%). J is TRBJ1-5 and V is TRBV29-1; 8 bases agree with TRBD1. Germline CDR1 is SQVTM and CDR2 is ANQGSEA. This CDR3 region has 13 residues. Trimming cost V 4 bases and J 4 bases; bases outside gene matches: 3. This CDR3 is CSVGQGLNQPQHF. CDR3 nucleotides: TGCAGCGTTGGACAGGGGTTAAATCAGCCCCAGCATTTT.

This clonotype was counted at least ten times. CDR3 sequence (DNA): TGTGCCAGCAGCCGTACTAGCGGGGTCTCCTACGAGCAGTACTTC. Protein sequence: CASSRTSGVSYEQYF. The V and J genes are TRBV11-1 and TRBJ2-7; 10 bases are shared with TRBD2. From germline, CDR1 is SGHAT and CDR2 FQDESV (reference sequence). With 5 bases clipped from V and 0 bases from J, the junction kept 4 bases outside the gene matches. The CDR3 loop spans 15 amino acids.

The gene calls are TRBV6-1 and TRBJ1-5; 10 bases align to TRBD1. Germline CDR1 and CDR2: MNHNS and SASEGT. The CDR3 loop spans 17 amino acids. Trimming cost V 6 bases and J 5 bases; bases outside gene matches: 13. The CDR3 DNA reads as TGTGCCAGCAGCGGTCGGGGGACGACAGGGGGCGATCAGCCCCAGCATTTT. Amino acids: CASSGRGTTGGDQPQHF.

This clonotype was recorded many times. A read error may account for a junction end that differs from germline. The J gene is TRBJ2-7, the V gene TRBV7-7; TRBD1 might be the D (6 bases). Germline V gene data show CDR1 as SSHAT and CDR2 as FNYEAQ (reference sequence). The CDR3 runs to 14 residues. The CDR3 sequence: CASSPGGAEYEQYF. Written as DNA, the CDR3 is TGTGCTAGCAGCCCTGGGGGCGCGGAGTACGAGCAGTACTTC.

This clonotype was observed many times. J is TRBJ2-7 and V is TRBV20-1, with 9 bases lining up with TRBD1. Germline V gene lookup returns CDR1 DFQATT and CDR2 SNEGSKA (reference sequence). The CDR3 has 15 amino acids. After removal of 5 bases from V and 3 bases from J, the junction contained 11 bases not matched to a gene. CDR3: CSAAPSGTGNYEQYF. CDR3 in DNA: TGCAGTGCTGCCCCTTCCGGGACAGGGAACTACGAGCAGTACTTC.

This clonotype was counted many times. The chain combines TRBV20-1 with TRBJ2-3, with D tentatively TRBD2 (5 bases). V gave up 7 bases and J gave up 2 bases, with 7 bases separating them. The CDR3 covers 11 residues. Germline V gene sequence: CDR1 DFQATT, CDR2 SNEGSKA (reference sequence). In DNA, the CDR3 is TGCAGTGTGGAGGACACAGATACGCAGTATTTT. It encodes CSVEDTDTQYF.

In its sample, this clonotype was seen many times. The genes are TRBV10-3 and TRBJ2-1; 15 nucleotides line up with TRBD2. With V trimmed by 6 bases and J by 9 bases, 3 bases remained unmatched. Germline assignment: CDR1 ENHRY and CDR2 SYGVKD. The CDR3 runs 14 residues. The CDR3 reads CAIREGLAGGEQFF. As DNA, the CDR3 is TGTGCCATCAGAGAGGGACTAGCGGGAGGTGAGCAGTTCTTC.

Ten or more counts support this clonotype. V is TRBV27 and J is TRBJ1-5; 9 bases line up with TRBD1. V shed 6 bases and J 4 bases; nucleotides not matched to a gene: 1. Germline CDR1 and CDR2: MNHEY and SMNVEV (reference sequence). The CDR3 is 13 amino acids. The CDR3 here is CASRGTGNQPQHF. CDR3 in DNA: TGTGCCAGCAGAGGGACAGGGAATCAGCCCCAGCATTTT.

This clonotype was counted at least ten times. The chain carries TRBV11-2 and TRBJ2-7, with 10 bases fitting TRBD1. J was trimmed by 6 bases and V by 4 bases; bases with no gene match: 12. Germline lookup yields CDR1 SGHAT and CDR2 FQNNGV. The CDR3 length is 16 residues. The CDR3 region has the DNA TGTGCCAGCAGCTCATCGGACAGGGGGAAGTATGGCGAGCAGTACTTC. Translating it yields CASSSSDRGKYGEQYF.

This clonotype has at least ten counts. The chain employs TRBV18 and TRBJ2-1, with D perhaps TRBD1 or TRBD2 (6 bases each). CDR3 length equals 16 residues. V lost 3 bases to trimming and J lost 8 bases, with 20 bases between them. Germline-derived CDR1 and CDR2 are KGHSH and LQKENI. CDR3 coding DNA: TGTGCCAGCTCACCTCAGTGGGGGGCGTCGTTCGATGAGCAGTTCTTC. Translated: CASSPQWGASFDEQFF.